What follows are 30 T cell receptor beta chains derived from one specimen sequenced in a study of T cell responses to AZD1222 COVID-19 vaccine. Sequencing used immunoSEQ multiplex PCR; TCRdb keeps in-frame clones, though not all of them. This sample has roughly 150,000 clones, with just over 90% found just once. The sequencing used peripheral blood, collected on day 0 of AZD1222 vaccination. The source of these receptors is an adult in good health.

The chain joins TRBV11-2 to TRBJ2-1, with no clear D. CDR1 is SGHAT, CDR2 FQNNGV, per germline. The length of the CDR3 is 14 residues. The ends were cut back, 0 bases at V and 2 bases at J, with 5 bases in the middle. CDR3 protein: CASSLEDPYNEQFF. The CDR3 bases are TGTGCCAGCAGCTTAGAGGATCCCTACAATGAGCAGTTCTTC.

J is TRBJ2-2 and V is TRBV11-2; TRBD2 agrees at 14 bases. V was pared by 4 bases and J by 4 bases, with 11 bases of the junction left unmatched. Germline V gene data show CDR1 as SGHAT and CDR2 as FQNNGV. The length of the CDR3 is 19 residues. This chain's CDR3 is CASSSLPGLAGAGTGELFF. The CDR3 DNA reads TGTGCCAGCAGCTCCCTACCGGGACTAGCGGGAGCTGGCACCGGGGAGCTGTTTTTT.

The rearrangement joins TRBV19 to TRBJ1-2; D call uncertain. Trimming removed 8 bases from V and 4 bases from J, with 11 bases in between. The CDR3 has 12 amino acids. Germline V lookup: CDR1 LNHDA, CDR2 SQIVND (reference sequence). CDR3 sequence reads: CASAYDRYGYTF. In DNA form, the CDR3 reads TGTGCCAGTGCCTATGACCGCTATGGCTACACCTTC.

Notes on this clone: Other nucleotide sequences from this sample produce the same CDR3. Written as DNA, the CDR3 is TGTGCCATCAGTGAGTCGGGTGGGAGGGCCCGGTACAATGAGCAGTTCTTC. Translated, it gives CAISESGGRARYNEQFF. This sequence joins TRBV10-3 and TRBJ2-1; 7 bases map to TRBD2. The V segment lost 0 bases and the J segment 4 bases; nucleotides outside the gene matches: 9. CDR3 length: 17 residues. Germline CDR1 reads ENHRY; CDR2 reads SYGVKD.

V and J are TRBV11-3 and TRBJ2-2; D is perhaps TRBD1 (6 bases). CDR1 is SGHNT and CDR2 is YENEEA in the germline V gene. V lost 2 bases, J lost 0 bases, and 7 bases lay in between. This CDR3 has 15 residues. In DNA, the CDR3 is TGTGCCAGCAGCTTAAACAGGGCGAACACCGGGGAGCTGTTTTTT. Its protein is CASSLNRANTGELFF. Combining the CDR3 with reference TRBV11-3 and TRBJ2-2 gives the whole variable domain EAGVVQSPRYKIIEKKQPVAFWCNPISGHNTLYWYLQNLGQGPELLIRYENEEAVDDSQLPKDRFSAERLKGVDSTLKIQPAELGDSAVYLCASSLNRANTGELFFGEGSRLTVL.

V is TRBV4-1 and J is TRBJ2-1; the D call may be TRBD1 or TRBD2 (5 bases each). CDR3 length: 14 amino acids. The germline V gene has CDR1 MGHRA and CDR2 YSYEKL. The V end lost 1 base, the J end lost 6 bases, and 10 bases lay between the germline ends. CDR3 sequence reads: CASSQGLRGNEQFF. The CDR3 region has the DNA TGCGCCAGCAGCCAAGGCCTGAGGGGCAATGAGCAGTTCTTC.

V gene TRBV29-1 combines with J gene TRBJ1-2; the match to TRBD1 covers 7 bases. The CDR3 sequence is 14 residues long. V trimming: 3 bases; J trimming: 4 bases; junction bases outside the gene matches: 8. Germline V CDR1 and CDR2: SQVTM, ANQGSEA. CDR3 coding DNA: TGCAGCGTTGACAGAAGGACAGGAACCTATGGCTACACCTTC. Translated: CSVDRRTGTYGYTF. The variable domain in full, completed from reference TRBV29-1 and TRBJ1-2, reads SAVISQKPSRDICQRGTSLTIQCQVDSQVTMMFWYRQQPGQSLTLIATANQGSEATYESGFVIDKFPISRPNLTFSTLTVSNMSPEDSSIYLCSVDRRTGTYGYTFGSGTRLTVV.

The CDR3, as DNA: TGTGCCAGCAGTTTTGAGTTTGGGGCCAGGGGTGGCAGCGGGAGCTCCGATGAGCAGTTCTTC. It translates to CASSFEFGARGGSGSSDEQFF. This chain uses TRBV28 with TRBJ2-1; TRBD2 matches 8 bases. Germline V gene data show CDR1 as MDHEN and CDR2 as SYDVKM. Trimming removed 3 bases from V and 8 bases from J; junction bases left unmatched: 27. This CDR3 contains 21 residues.

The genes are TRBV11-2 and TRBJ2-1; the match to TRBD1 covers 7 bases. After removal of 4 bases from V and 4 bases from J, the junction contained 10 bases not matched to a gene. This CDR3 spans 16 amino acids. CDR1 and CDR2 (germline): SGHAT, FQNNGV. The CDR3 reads CASSSRTGAVYNEQFF. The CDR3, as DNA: TGTGCCAGCAGCTCCCGGACAGGTGCAGTGTACAATGAGCAGTTCTTC.

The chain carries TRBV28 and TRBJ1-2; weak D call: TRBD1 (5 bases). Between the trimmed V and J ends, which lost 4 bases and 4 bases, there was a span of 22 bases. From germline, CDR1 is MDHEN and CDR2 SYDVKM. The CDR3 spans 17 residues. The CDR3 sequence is CASSSNAATATLYGYTF. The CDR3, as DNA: TGTGCCAGCAGTTCCAACGCCGCGACAGCTACTCTCTATGGCTACACCTTC.

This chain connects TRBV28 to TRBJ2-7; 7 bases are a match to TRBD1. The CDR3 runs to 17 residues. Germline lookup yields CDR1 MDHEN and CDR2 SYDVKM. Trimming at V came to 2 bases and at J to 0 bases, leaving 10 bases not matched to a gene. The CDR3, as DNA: TGTGCCAGCAGTTTACCTACTCAGGGACAGAGCTCCTACGAGCAGTACTTC. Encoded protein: CASSLPTQGQSSYEQYF.

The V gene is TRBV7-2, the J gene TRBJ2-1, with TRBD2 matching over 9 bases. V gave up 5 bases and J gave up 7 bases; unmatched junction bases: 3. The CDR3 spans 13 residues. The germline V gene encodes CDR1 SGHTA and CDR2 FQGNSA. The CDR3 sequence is CASSLGLANEQFF. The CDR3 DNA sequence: TGTGCCAGCAGCCTGGGACTAGCTAATGAGCAGTTCTTC.

CDR3 nucleotides: TGCGCCAGCAGCCAAGGACTAGCGGCCTCCTACGAGCAGTACTTC. It codes for CASSQGLAASYEQYF. The V gene is TRBV4-1, the J gene TRBJ2-7; TRBD2 matches at 9 bases. The germline gives CDR1 MGHRA, CDR2 YSYEKL. J was trimmed by 0 bases and V by 1 base; bases with no gene match: 1. This CDR3 is 15 amino acids long.

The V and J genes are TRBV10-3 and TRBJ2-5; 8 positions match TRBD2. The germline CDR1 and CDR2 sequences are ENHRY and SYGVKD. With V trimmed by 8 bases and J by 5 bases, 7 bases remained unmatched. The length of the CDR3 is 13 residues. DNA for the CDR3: TGTGCCATCGGGAGGCGGGAGGAGGAGACCCAGTACTTC. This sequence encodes CAIGRREEETQYF.

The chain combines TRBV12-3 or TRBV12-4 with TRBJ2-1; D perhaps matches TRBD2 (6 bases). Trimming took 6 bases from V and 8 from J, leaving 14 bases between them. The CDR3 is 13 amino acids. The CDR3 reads CASREGRLYEQFF. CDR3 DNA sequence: TGTGCCAGCAGGGAGGGCCGTTTGTATGAGCAGTTCTTC.

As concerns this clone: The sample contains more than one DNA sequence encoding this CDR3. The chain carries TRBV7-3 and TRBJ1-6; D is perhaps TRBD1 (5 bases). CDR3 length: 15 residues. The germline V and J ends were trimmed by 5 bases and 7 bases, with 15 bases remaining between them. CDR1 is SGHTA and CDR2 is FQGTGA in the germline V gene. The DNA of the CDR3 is TGTGCCAGCAGCGCCACCGGGACGGGGAATTCACCCCTCCACTTT. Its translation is CASSATGTGNSPLHF. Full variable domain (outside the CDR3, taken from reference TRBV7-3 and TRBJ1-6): GAGVSQTPSNKVTEKGKYVELRCDPISGHTALYWYRQSLGQGPEFLIYFQGTGAADDSGLPNDRFFAVRPEGSVSTLKIQRTERGDSAVYLCASSATGTGNSPLHFGNGTRLTVT.

Here the CDR3 DNA reads TGTGCCAGCAGATCCCCGGGACAGGCGCCTGGCTACACCTTC. Amino acids: CASRSPGQAPGYTF. The gene calls are TRBV27 and TRBJ1-2; 8 bases agree with TRBD1. Germline-derived CDR1 and CDR2 are MNHEY and SMNVEV (reference sequence). This CDR3 has 14 residues. Losses at the gene ends were 6 bases for V and 7 bases for J; bases not matched to a gene: 10.

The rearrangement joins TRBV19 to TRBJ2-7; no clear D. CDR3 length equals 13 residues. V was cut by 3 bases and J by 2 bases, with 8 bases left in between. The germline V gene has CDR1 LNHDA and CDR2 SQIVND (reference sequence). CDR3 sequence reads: CASSIRQAYEQYF. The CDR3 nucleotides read TGTGCCAGTAGTATCCGACAAGCCTACGAGCAGTACTTC.

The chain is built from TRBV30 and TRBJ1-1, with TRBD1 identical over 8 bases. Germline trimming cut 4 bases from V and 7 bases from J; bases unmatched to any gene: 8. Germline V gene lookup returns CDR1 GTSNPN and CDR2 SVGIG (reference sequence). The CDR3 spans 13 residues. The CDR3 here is CAWKGRTGSEAFF. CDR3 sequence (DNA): TGTGCCTGGAAGGGAAGGACAGGGAGTGAAGCTTTCTTT.

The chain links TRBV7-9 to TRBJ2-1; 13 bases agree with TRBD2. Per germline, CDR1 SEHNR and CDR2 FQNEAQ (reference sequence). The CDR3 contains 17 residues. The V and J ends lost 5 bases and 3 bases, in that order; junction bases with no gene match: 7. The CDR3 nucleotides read TGTGCCAGCAGCCCGGAGGGACTAGCGGGGAACTACAATGAGCAGTTCTTC. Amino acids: CASSPEGLAGNYNEQFF.

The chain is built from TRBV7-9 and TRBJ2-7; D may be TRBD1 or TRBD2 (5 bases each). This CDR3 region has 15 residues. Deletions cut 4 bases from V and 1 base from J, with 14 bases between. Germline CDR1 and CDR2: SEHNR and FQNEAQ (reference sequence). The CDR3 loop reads CASSSGRLLSYEQYF. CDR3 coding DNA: TGTGCCAGCAGCTCGGGACGGTTATTGTCCTACGAGCAGTACTTC. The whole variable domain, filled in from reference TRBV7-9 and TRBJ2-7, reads DTGVSQNPRHKITKRGQNVTFRCDPISEHNRLYWYRQTLGQGPEFLTYFQNEAQLEKSRLLSDRFSAERPKGSFSTLEIQRTEQGDSAMYLCASSSGRLLSYEQYFGPGTRLTVT.

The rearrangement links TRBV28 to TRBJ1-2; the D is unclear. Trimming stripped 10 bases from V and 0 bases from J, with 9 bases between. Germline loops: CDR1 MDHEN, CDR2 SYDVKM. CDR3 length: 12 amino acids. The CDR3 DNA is TGTGCCACTTTAAGCGCTAACTATGGCTACACCTTC. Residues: CATLSANYGYTF.

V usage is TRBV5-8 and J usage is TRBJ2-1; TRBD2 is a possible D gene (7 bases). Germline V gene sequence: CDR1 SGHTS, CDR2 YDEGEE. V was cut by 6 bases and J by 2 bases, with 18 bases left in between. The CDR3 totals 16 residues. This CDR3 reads CASTTGTGGAYNEQFF. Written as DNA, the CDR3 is TGTGCCAGCACCACAGGGACGGGAGGCGCCTACAATGAGCAGTTCTTC.

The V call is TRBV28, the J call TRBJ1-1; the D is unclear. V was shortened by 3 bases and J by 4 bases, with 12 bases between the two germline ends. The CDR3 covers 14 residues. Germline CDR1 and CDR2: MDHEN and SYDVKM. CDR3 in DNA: TGTGCCAGCAGTTTGGGCCCCCGTGGCACTGAAGCTTTCTTT. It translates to CASSLGPRGTEAFF.

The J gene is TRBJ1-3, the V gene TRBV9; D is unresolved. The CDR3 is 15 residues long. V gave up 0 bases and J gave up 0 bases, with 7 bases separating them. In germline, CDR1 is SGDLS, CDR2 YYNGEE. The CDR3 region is CASSVASSSGNTIYF. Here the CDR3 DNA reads TGTGCCAGCAGCGTAGCGTCAAGCTCTGGAAACACCATATATTTT.

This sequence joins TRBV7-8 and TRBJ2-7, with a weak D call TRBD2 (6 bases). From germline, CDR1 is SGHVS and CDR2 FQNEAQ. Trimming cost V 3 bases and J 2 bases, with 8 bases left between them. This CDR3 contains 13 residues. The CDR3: CASSFAGTYEQYF. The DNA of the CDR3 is TGTGCCAGCAGCTTCGCGGGAACCTACGAGCAGTACTTC.

For the CDR3, the DNA is TGTGCCAGCAGTGAAGTATGGAGCGGGGGTTCCTACGAGCAGTACTTC. It is translated as CASSEVWSGGSYEQYF. The genes are TRBV6-1 and TRBJ2-7; 8 nucleotides line up with TRBD2. The CDR3 has 16 residues. The trim removed 1 base at V and 1 base at J, leaving 6 bases unmatched. Germline V gives CDR1 MNHNS, CDR2 SASEGT.

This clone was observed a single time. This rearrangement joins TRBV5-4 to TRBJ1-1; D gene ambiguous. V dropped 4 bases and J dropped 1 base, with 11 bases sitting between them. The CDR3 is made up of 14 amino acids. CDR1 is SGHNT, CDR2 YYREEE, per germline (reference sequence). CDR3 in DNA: TGTGCCAGCAGCCCAAGGACGGGGAACACTGAAGCTTTCTTT. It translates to CASSPRTGNTEAFF.

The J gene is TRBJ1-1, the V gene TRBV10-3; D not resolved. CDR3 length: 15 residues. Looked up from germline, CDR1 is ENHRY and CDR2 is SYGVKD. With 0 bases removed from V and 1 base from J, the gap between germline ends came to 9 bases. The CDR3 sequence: CAISESKRENTEAFF. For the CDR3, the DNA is TGTGCCATCAGTGAGTCGAAGAGGGAGAACACTGAAGCTTTCTTT.

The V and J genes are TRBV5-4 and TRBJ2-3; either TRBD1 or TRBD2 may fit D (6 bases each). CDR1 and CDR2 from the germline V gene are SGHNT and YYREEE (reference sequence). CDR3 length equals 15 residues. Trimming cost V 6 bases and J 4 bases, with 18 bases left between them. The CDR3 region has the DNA TGTGCCAGCACCTTAGGGGGGAGGACCTCAGATACGCAGTATTTT. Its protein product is CASTLGGRTSDTQYF.